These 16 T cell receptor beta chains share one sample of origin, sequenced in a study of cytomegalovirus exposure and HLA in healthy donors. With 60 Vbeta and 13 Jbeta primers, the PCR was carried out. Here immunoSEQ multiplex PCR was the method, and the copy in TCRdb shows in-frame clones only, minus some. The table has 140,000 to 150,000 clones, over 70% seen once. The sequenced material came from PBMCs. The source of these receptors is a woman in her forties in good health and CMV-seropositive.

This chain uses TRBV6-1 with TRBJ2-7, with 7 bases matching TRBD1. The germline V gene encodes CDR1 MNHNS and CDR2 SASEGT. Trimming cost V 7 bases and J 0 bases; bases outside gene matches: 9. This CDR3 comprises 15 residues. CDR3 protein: CASNSRQGSSYEQYF. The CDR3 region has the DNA TGTGCCAGCAATTCCCGACAGGGAAGCTCCTACGAGCAGTACTTC.

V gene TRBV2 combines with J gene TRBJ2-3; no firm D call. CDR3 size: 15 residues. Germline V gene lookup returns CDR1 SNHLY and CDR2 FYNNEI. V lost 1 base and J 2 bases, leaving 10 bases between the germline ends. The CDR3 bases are TGTGCCAGCAGTGAAGAGGTCAGGTTCACAGATACGCAGTATTTT. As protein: CASSEEVRFTDTQYF.

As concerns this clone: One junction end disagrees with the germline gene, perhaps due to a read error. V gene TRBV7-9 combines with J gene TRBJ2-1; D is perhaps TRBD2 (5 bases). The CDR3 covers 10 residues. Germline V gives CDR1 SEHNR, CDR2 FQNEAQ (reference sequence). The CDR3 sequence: CSSSFGGQFF. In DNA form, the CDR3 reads TGTTCCAGCAGCTTTGGAGGACAGTTCTTC.

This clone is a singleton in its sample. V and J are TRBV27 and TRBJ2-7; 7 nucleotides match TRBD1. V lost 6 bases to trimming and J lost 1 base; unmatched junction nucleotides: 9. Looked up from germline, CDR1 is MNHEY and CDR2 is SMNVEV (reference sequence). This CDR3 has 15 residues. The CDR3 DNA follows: TGTGCCAGCAGGGACAGGTCCGCAATATCCTACGAGCAGTACTTC. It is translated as CASRDRSAISYEQYF.

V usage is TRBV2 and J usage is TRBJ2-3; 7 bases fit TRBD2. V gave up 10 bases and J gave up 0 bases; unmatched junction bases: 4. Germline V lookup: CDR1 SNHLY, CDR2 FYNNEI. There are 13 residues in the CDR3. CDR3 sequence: CANPAGSTDTQYF. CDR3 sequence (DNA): TGTGCCAATCCAGCGGGGAGCACAGATACGCAGTATTTT.

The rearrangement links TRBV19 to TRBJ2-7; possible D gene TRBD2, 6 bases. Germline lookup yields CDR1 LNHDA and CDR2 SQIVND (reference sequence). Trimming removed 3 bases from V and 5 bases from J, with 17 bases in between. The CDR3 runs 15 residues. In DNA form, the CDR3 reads TGTGCCAGTAGTATTGCCGGTGCGGGGACCCACGAGCAGTACTTC. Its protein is CASSIAGAGTHEQYF.

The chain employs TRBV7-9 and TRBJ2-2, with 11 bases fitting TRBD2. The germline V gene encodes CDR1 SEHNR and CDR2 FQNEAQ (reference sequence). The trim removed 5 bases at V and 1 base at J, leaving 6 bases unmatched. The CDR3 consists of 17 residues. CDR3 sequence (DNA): TGTGCCAGCAGCGACCGGACTAGCGGGCTGAACACCGGGGAGCTGTTTTTT. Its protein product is CASSDRTSGLNTGELFF.

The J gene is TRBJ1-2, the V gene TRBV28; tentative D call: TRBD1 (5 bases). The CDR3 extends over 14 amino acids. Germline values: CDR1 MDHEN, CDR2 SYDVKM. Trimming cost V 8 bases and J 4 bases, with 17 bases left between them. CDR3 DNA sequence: TGTGCCAGCCAAGGTCCGGGGGAGGGCTATGGCTACACCTTC. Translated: CASQGPGEGYGYTF.

CDR3 nucleotides: TGCAGCGTCCTGACAGTCCTCAACTATGGCTACACCTTC. As protein: CSVLTVLNYGYTF. This chain uses TRBV29-1 with TRBJ1-2, with D tentatively TRBD1 (5 bases). The V end lost 6 bases, the J end lost 2 bases, and 13 bases lay between the germline ends. The CDR3 runs 13 residues. The V gene's germline CDR1 is SQVTM and CDR2 ANQGSEA.

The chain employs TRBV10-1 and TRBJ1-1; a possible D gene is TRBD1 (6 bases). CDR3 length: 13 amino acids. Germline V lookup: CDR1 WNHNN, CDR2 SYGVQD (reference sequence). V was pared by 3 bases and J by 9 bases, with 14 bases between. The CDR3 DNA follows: TGCGCCAGCAGTGATCAGCGTGGGACAAAAGCTTTCTTT. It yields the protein CASSDQRGTKAFF.

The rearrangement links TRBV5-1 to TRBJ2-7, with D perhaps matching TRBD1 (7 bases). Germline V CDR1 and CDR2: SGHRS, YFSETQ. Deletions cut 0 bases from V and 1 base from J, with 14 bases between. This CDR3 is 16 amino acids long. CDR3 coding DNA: TGCGCCAGCAGCTTGGGGGGGGACAGTGATTCCTACGAGCAGTACTTC. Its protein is CASSLGGDSDSYEQYF.

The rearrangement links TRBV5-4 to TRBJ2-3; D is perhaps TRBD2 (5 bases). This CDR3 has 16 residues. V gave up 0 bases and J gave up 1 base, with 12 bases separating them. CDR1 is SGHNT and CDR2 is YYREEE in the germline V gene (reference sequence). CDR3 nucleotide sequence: TGTGCCAGCAGCTTGGGTGTGGGCGGGCGCACAGATACGCAGTATTTT. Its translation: CASSLGVGGRTDTQYF.

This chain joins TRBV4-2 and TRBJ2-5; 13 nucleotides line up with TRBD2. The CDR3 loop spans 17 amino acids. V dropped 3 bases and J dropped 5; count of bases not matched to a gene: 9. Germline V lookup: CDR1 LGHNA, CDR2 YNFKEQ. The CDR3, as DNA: TGTGCCAGCAGCCAGGGAACTAGCGGGGGGGCACACGAGACCCAGTACTTC. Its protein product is CASSQGTSGGAHETQYF.

In DNA, the CDR3 is TGTGCCAGCAGGGCGCGGGGGGGCCGAGGCGAGCAGTACTTC. It specifies CASRARGGRGEQYF. This rearrangement joins TRBV6-1 to TRBJ2-5; TRBD2 matches 9 bases. The end of the DNA fits TRBJ2-7 better, so the J call may be wrong. Germline values: CDR1 MNHNS, CDR2 SASEGT. The CDR3 runs 14 residues.

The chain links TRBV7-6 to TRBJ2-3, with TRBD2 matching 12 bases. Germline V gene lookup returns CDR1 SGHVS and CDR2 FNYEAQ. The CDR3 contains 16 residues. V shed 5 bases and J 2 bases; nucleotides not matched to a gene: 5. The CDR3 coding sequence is TGTGCCAGCAGCCCCACTAGCGGGGGGTACACAGATACGCAGTATTTT. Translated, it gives CASSPTSGGYTDTQYF.

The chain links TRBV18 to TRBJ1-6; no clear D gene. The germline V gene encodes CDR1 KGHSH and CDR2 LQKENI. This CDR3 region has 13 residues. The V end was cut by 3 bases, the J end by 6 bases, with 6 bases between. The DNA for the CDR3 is TGTGCCAGCTCACCTTCTTCTAATTCACCCCTCCACTTT. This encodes CASSPSSNSPLHF.